Detailed here is one TCR beta chain. Its antigen is currently unknown. This sample was included in a study of PD-1 blockade in classical Hodgkin lymphoma. Overall study results and limits: According to reports, newly diagnosed patients had lower baseline TCR diversity than healthy donors, and relapsed/refractory patients had lower baseline TCR diversity still. Patients starting nivolumab less than 1 year after ASCT had lower diversity and were excluded from later analyses. Complete responders' baseline diversity resembled that of newly diagnosed patients.

Per the germline V gene, CDR1 is KGHSH and CDR2 is LQKENI. V was shortened by 2 bases and J by 7 bases, with 14 bases between the two germline ends. The CDR3 extends over 15 amino acids. Sequenced by immunoSEQ multiplex PCR; TCRdb stores in-frame clones only, minus some. Of 20,000 to 25,000 clones listed, about 73% were seen once; the top ten hold 15% to 20%. Time point defined: cycle 4 day 1 (C4D1), after less than 7 weeks of nivolumab. The patients all showed relapse after autologous stem cell transplantation, while their brentuximab vedotin exposure varied. Complete response, partial response or progressive disease was each patient's best response.

The receptor comes from a human donor with classical Hodgkin lymphoma. The chain uses TRBV18 and TRBJ1-4, with D possibly being TRBD1 (6 bases). The source material was peripheral blood mononuclear cells (PBMCs), sampled before the fourth cycle of nivolumab. CDR3 coding DNA: TGTGCCAGCTCACCATCCCGGGACATAGTTGAAAAACTGTTTTTT. Its translation is CASSPSRDIVEKLFF.